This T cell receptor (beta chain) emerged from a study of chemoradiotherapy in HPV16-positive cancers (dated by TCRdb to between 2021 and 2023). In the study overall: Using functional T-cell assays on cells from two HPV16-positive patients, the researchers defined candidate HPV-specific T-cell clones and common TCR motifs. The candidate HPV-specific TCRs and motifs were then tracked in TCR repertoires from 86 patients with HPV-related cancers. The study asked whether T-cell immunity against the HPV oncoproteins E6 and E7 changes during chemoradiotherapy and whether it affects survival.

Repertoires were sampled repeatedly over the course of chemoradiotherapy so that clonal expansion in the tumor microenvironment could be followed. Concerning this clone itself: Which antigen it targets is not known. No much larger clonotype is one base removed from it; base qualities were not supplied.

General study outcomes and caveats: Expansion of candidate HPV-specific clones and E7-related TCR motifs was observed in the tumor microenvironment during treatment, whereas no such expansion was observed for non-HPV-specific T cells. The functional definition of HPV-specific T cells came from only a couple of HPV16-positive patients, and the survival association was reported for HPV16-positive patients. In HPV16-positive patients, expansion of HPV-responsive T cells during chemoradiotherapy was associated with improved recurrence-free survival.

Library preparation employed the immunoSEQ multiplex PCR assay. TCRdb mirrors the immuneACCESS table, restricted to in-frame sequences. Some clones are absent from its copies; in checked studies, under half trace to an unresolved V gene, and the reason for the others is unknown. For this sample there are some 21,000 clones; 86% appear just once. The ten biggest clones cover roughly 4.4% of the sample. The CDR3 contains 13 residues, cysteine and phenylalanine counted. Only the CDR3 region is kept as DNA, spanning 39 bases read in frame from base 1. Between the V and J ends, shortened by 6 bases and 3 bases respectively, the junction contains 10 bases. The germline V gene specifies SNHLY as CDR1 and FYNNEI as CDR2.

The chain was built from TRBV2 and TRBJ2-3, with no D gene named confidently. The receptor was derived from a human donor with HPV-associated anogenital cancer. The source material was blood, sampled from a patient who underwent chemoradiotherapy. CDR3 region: CASRVARTDTQYF. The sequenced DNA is TGTGCCAGCAGAGTGGCTCGGACAGATACGCAGTATTTT.